The 17 T cell receptor beta chains below all came from one sample that was sequenced in a study of blood T cell repertoires in COVID-19 (dated by TCRdb to between 2020 and 2021). The library was obtained by the immunoSEQ multiplex PCR assay. Sourced from immuneACCESS, this table was stored by TCRdb with only in-frame sequences that have V and J called. A share of the clones is absent; for the studies checked, an unresolved V gene accounts for under half, and the remainder has no known explanation. The sample profile shows 200,000 to 250,000 clones; over 80% of them were found once. Approximately 5% of the sample goes to the ten largest clones. Sequenced sample: peripheral blood. The receptors stem from a human donor in a cohort sampled during active COVID-19.

Only one count was recorded for this clone. The chain employs TRBV27 and TRBJ1-2; TRBD1 matches at 7 bases. Germline lookup yields CDR1 MNHEY and CDR2 SMNVEV (reference sequence). The CDR3 sequence is 15 residues long. Unmatched junction bases numbered 11, after V lost 5 bases and J lost 5 bases. DNA for the CDR3: TGTGCCAGCAGTGTAGGATGGTCGACAGGGTATGGCTACACCTTC. Its translation: CASSVGWSTGYGYTF.

This rearrangement joins TRBV4-3 to TRBJ1-1; D might be TRBD1 (5 bases). V lost 0 bases to trimming and J lost 4 bases, with 12 bases between them. Germline V gives CDR1 LGHNA, CDR2 YSLEER. The length of the CDR3 is 15 residues. The CDR3 DNA follows: TGCGCCAGCAGCCAAGATTCCCGGGGGGGCACTGAAGCTTTCTTT. Translating gives CASSQDSRGGTEAFF.

This chain connects TRBV19 to TRBJ1-5; TRBD1 aligns across 7 bases. Per germline, CDR1 LNHDA and CDR2 SQIVND (reference sequence). There are 16 residues in the CDR3. Trimming removed 4 bases from V and 0 bases from J; junction bases left unmatched: 6. The CDR3: CASSRGTVNSNQPQHF. The CDR3 DNA reads TGTGCCAGTAGTAGGGGGACAGTTAATAGCAATCAGCCCCAGCATTTT.

The table lists this clone with a few counts. This sequence joins TRBV28 and TRBJ2-7; D gene uncertain. The V end lost 2 bases, the J end lost 2 bases, and 7 bases lay between the germline ends. This CDR3 is built from 13 residues. The germline V gene has CDR1 MDHEN and CDR2 SYDVKM. In DNA, the CDR3 is TGTGCCAGCAGTTTAAGCGCTACCTACGAGCAGTACTTC. This translates into CASSLSATYEQYF. The full variable domain, its missing parts supplied by reference TRBV28 and TRBJ2-7, is DVKVTQSSRYLVKRTGEKVFLECVQDMDHENMFWYRQDPGLGLRLIYFSYDVKMKEKGDIPEGYSVSREKKERFSLILESASTNQTSMYLCASSLSATYEQYFGPGTRLTVT.

J is TRBJ2-1 and V is TRBV7-9; the D gene is possibly TRBD2 (7 bases). The CDR3 is 16 amino acids. Germline lookup yields CDR1 SEHNR and CDR2 FQNEAQ (reference sequence). The ends were cut back, 0 bases at V and 4 bases at J, with 13 bases in the middle. The CDR3 loop reads CASSLARGRGYNEQFF. The DNA for the CDR3 is TGTGCCAGCAGCTTAGCACGGGGGAGGGGGTACAATGAGCAGTTCTTC.

Points on this clone: The same CDR3 can be traced to other DNA sequences in this sample. V gene TRBV24-1 combines with J gene TRBJ1-2; 7 bases fit TRBD1. Germline trimming cut 7 bases from V and 4 bases from J; bases unmatched to any gene: 5. The CDR3 length is 13 residues. In germline, CDR1 is KGHDR, CDR2 SFDVKD. CDR3 nucleotides: TGTGCCACCAGCGAGACAGGGTCCTATGGCTACACCTTC. Amino acid sequence: CATSETGSYGYTF.

This sequence joins TRBV4-3 and TRBJ2-2; no reliable D call. V lost 1 base and J lost 0, with 6 bases in between. The CDR3 runs 15 residues. The germline CDR1 and CDR2 sequences are LGHNA and YSLEER. The CDR3 is CASSQGAANTGELFF. The CDR3, as DNA: TGCGCCAGCAGCCAAGGGGCTGCGAACACCGGGGAGCTGTTTTTT.

This chain joins TRBV7-2 and TRBJ1-6, with D maybe TRBD1 (5 bases). Between the trimmed V and J ends, which lost 0 bases and 0 bases, there was a span of 15 bases. Germline loops: CDR1 SGHTA, CDR2 FQGNSA. This CDR3 has 19 residues. CDR3 amino acids: CASSLARQGPSSYNSPLHF. DNA of the CDR3: TGTGCCAGCAGCTTAGCGCGGCAGGGCCCAAGCTCCTATAATTCACCCCTCCACTTT.

The chain carries TRBV7-8 and TRBJ1-2, with D unresolved. The CDR3 is 14 residues long. CDR1 is SGHVS and CDR2 is FQNEAQ in the germline V gene. The ends were cut back, 5 bases at V and 2 bases at J, with 12 bases in the middle. The CDR3 DNA reads TGTGCCAGCAGCGCAGGAATGGTGAACTATGGCTACACCTTC. Encoded protein: CASSAGMVNYGYTF.

The gene calls are TRBV30 and TRBJ1-4; a possible D gene is TRBD1 (6 bases). V was cut by 0 bases and J by 3 bases, with 8 bases left in between. CDR3 length: 14 residues. Germline V gene sequence: CDR1 GTSNPN, CDR2 SVGIG (reference sequence). The CDR3 loop is CAWSVGGANEKLFF. Here the CDR3 DNA reads TGTGCCTGGAGTGTAGGGGGGGCTAATGAAAAACTGTTTTTT.

V gene TRBV7-9 combines with J gene TRBJ2-1, with TRBD1 matching over 11 bases. The ends lost 3 bases at V and 6 bases at J; junction bases unmatched: 4. Germline V gives CDR1 SEHNR, CDR2 FQNEAQ (reference sequence). This CDR3 contains 15 residues. The CDR3 coding sequence is TGTGCCAGCAGCTTCGGACAGGGGGCTGGCAATGAGCAGTTCTTC. Its translation: CASSFGQGAGNEQFF.

This clone has just a few counts. The chain links TRBV12-3 or TRBV12-4 to TRBJ1-2; TRBD1 is a possible D gene (5 bases). The germline V and J ends were trimmed by 3 bases and 7 bases, with 12 bases remaining between them. CDR3 length: 13 amino acids. In nucleotides, the CDR3 is TGTGCCAGCAGTTTGGGACGGAGGGGTGGCTACACCTTC. It encodes CASSLGRRGGYTF.

V usage is TRBV9 and J usage is TRBJ2-6; possibly TRBD1 for D (6 bases). Germline loops: CDR1 SGDLS, CDR2 YYNGEE. Trimming cost V 3 bases and J 0 bases, with 13 bases left between them. The CDR3 contains 17 residues. CDR3: CASSARQDSSGANVLTF. In DNA form, the CDR3 reads TGTGCCAGCAGCGCCCGACAGGACAGCTCTGGGGCCAACGTCCTGACTTTC.

The genes are TRBV11-2 and TRBJ1-1, with a weak D call TRBD1 (5 bases). Trimming pared 1 base from V and 5 bases from J, leaving 17 bases between. CDR3 length equals 16 residues. The V gene's germline CDR1 is SGHAT and CDR2 FQNNGV. CDR3 sequence: CASSLASGTAGTEAFF. Here the CDR3 DNA reads TGTGCCAGCAGCTTAGCCTCCGGGACTGCGGGGACTGAAGCTTTCTTT.

The chain combines TRBV9 with TRBJ1-2, with D uncertain. Trimming left V 0 bases short and J 7 bases short, with 16 bases between. CDR1 is SGDLS, CDR2 YYNGEE, per germline. The CDR3 is 15 residues long. The CDR3 DNA follows: TGTGCCAGCAGCGTAGGTATGGGAGGGAACCCTGGCTACACCTTC. Translated: CASSVGMGGNPGYTF.

The rearrangement joins TRBV9 to TRBJ1-1; D may be TRBD1 (5 bases). CDR1 is SGDLS, CDR2 YYNGEE, per germline. The CDR3 consists of 12 residues. V gave up 0 bases and J gave up 8 bases, with 8 bases separating them. The chain's CDR3 is CASSVGSGEAFF. The CDR3 nucleotides are TGTGCCAGCAGCGTAGGTTCAGGGGAAGCTTTCTTT.

In its sample, this clone was seen a few times. The chain employs TRBV3-1 (or the pseudogene TRBV3-2) and TRBJ2-4; D is unclear. The CDR3 is 12 residues long. V shed 1 base and J shed 6 bases, with 4 bases lying between them. Looked up from germline, CDR1 is LGHDT and CDR2 is YNNKEL (reference sequence). The CDR3 coding sequence is TGTGCCAGCAGCCAAGTCGGAAACATTCAGTACTTC. This sequence encodes CASSQVGNIQYF.